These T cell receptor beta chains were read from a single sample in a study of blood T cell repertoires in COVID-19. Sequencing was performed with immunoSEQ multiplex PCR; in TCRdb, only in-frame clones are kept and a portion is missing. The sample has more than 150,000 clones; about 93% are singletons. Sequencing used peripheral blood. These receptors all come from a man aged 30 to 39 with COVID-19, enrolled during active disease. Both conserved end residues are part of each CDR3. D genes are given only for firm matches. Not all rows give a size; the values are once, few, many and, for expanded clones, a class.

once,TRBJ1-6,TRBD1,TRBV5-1,TGCGCCAGCAGCACCGGGACAGGTCTAAACACACCCCTCCACTTT,CASSTGTGLNTPLHF
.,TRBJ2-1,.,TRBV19,TGTGCCAGTTCGGACAGCTCCTACAATGAGCAGTTCTTC,CASSDSSYNEQFF
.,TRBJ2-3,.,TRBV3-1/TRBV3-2,TGTGCCAGCAACCTCAGGGGAGATACGCAGTATTTT,CASNLRGDTQYF
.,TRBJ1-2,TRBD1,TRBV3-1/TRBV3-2,TGTGCCAGCAGCCAAGACTTCGGGACAGGGGACTATGGCTACACCTTC,CASSQDFGTGDYGYTF
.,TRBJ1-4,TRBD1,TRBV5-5,TGTGCCAGCAGCGGGGACAGGGAGGTTGAAAAACTGTTTTTT,CASSGDREVEKLFF
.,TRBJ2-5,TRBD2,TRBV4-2,TGTGCCAGCAGCCCTCGGACTAGCGGGCAAGAGACCCAGTACTTC,CASSPRTSGQETQYF
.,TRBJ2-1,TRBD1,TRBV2,TGTGCCAGCAGCGGACAGGGTACCTACAATGAGCAGTTCTTC,CASSGQGTYNEQFF
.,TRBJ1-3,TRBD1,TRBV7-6,TGTGCCAGCAGCCAAAGACAGGGGGCGAGGAACACCATATATTTT,CASSQRQGARNTIYF
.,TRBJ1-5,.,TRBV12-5,TGTGCTAGTGGTTTGGTAGGTCAGGGTTTAGTGTTGATGAGCAATCAGCCCCAGCATTTT,CASGLVGQGLVLMSNQPQHF
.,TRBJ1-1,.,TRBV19,TGTGCCAGTAGCCGAAAACTCAGAGGAGAGCGAATCACTGAAGCTTTCTTT,CASSRKLRGERITEAFF
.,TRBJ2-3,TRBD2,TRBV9,TGTGCCAGCAGCGCCGGACCGGGACTAGCGTCAGATACGCAGTATTTT,CASSAGPGLASDTQYF
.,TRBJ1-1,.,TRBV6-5,TGTGCCAGCAGTTCTGAGGGAGGTAACACTGAAGCTTTCTTT,CASSSEGGNTEAFF
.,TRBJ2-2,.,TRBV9,TGTGCCAGCAGCCCATTATCGGAGGTAGGCGGGGAGCTGTTTTTT,CASSPLSEVGGELFF
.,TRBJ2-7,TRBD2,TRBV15,TGTGCCACCAGCAGAGATAGGACGGGAGGGACCTACGAGCAGTACTTC,CATSRDRTGGTYEQYF
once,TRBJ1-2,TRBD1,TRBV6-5,TGTGCCAGCAGAGGATCCGGGACAGGGTCTGAAGGCTACACCTTC,CASRGSGTGSEGYTF
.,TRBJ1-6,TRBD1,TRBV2,TGTGCCAGCAGTGGGACAGGGCAATCACCCCTCCACTTT,CASSGTGQSPLHF
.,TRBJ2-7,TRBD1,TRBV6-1,TGTGCCAGCAGTGAACAGGGGGCCACCTACGAGCAGTACTTC,CASSEQGATYEQYF
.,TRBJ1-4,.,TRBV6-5,TGTGCCAGCAGAGTCACCAGCAGGGAAAAACTGTTTTTT,CASRVTSREKLFF
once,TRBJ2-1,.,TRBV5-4,TGTGCCAGCAGCCCCCCGGCGGGGCGTTACAATGAGCAGTTCTTC,CASSPPAGRYNEQFF
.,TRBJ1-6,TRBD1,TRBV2,TGTGCCAGCAGTGAGGGGACAGTCCTCCACTTT,CASSEGTVLHF
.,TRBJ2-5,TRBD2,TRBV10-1,TGCGCCAGCAGTTCGGCTAGCGGGGGGCCCGAGACCCAGTACTTC,CASSSASGGPETQYF
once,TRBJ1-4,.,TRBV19,TGTGCCACCGCGGGGGGACACGGGCAAAAACTGTTTTTT,CATAGGHGQKLFF
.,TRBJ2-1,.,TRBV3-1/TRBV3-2,TGTGCCAGCAGCCAAGATGGAGCGGCGCCGAACGAGCAGTTCTTC,CASSQDGAAPNEQFF
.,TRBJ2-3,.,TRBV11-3,TGTGCCAGCAGCAGGGACTCGTTCACAGATACGCAGTATTTT,CASSRDSFTDTQYF
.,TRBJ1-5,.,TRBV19,TGTGCCAGTACCGTGGGGGGTGGCAATCAGCCCCAGCATTTT,CASTVGGGNQPQHF
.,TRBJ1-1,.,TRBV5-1,TGCGCCAGCAGCTCAGGGGTTGCGGGGGACACTGAAGCTTTCTTT,CASSSGVAGDTEAFF
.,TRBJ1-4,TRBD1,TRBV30,TGTGCCTGGAGTCGACAGGGGGCTATATCCGAAAAACTGTTTTTT,CAWSRQGAISEKLFF
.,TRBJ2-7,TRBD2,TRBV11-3,TGTGCCAGCAGCTTAAAACTAGCGGGGGGCCTACAAGCCTACGAGCAGTACTTC,CASSLKLAGGLQAYEQYF
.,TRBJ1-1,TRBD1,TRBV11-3,TGTGCCAGCAGCCCTGGGACCGGGACAGGGGCCCCTGAAGCTTTCTTT,CASSPGTGTGAPEAFF
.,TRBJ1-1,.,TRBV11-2,TGTGCCAGCAGCTCGATTTCAGGGGACACTGAAGCTTTCTTT,CASSSISGDTEAFF
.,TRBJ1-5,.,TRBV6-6,TGTGCCAGCAGGTGGGGGGGAGAGCAGCCCCAGCATTTT,CASRWGGEQPQHF
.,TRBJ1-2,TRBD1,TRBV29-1,TGCAGCGTTGGAACCGGTGTGTACAGGGGGGATAACTATGGCTACACCTTC,CSVGTGVYRGDNYGYTF
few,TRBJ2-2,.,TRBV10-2,TGCGCCAGCAGTGAGTCTGAACACAACACCGGGGAGCTGTTTTTT,CASSESEHNTGELFF
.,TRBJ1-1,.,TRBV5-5,TGTGCCAGCAGCCTAACTGCGGGGCTGGGCACTGAAGCTTTCTTT,CASSLTAGLGTEAFF
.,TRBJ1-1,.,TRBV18,TGTGCCAGCTCACCGAGGGTGGCAGACCAGAACACTGAAGCTTTCTTT,CASSPRVADQNTEAFF
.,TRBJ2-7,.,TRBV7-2,TGTGCCAGCAGCTTTTTTCTGACAGGTAGCTCCTACGAGCAGTACTTC,CASSFFLTGSSYEQYF
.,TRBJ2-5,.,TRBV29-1,TGCAGCACAGGGTACCAAGAGACCCAGTACTTC,CSTGYQETQYF
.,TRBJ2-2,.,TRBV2,TGTGCCAGCCAGGGTAGCGGCACCGGGGAGCTGTTTTTT,CASQGSGTGELFF
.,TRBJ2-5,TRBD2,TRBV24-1,TGTGCCACCAGTGATTCTAGCGGGGGCCAAGAGACCCAGTACTTC,CATSDSSGGQETQYF
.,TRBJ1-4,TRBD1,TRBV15,TGTGCCACCAGCAGGGAAACAGGGGTCGCTAATGAAAAACTGTTTTTT,CATSRETGVANEKLFF
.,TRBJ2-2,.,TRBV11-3,TGTGCCAGCAGCTTAGAGCAGGGCACCACCGGGGAGCTGTTTTTT,CASSLEQGTTGELFF
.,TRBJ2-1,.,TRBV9,TGTGCCAGCAGCGGCCGGGGCGGCGGGGACTACAATGAGCAGTTCTTC,CASSGRGGGDYNEQFF
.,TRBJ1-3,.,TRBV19,TGTGCCAGTAGTATTGTCGGGACTTCTGGAAACACCATATATTTT,CASSIVGTSGNTIYF
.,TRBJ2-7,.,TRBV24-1,TGTGCCACCAGTGGTAAGGGGCCTCCATCTTTCGAGCAGTACTTC,CATSGKGPPSFEQYF
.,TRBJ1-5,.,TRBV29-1,TGCAGCGTTGATCGGAGCAATCAGCCCCAGCATTTT,CSVDRSNQPQHF
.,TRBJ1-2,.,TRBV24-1,TGTGCCACCCAGGGCCAGAAGGGTGGCTACACCTTC,CATQGQKGGYTF
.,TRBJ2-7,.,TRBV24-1,TGTGCCACCAGTGATGGAATCAGGGACGAGCAGTACTTC,CATSDGIRDEQYF
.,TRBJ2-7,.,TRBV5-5,TGTGCCAGCAGCACTCGTCATCCCTACGAGCAGTACTTC,CASSTRHPYEQYF
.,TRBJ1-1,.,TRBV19,TGTGCCAGTAGTATATACAGTGAAGCTTTCTTT,CASSIYSEAFF
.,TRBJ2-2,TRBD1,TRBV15,TGTGCCACCAGCATGGGGGACAGGAACACCGGGGAGCTGTTTTTT,CATSMGDRNTGELFF
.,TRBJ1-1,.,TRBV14,TGTGCCAGCAGCCAAGATTCAGGGTACACTGAAGCTTTCTTT,CASSQDSGYTEAFF